A selection of T cell receptor beta chains follows, all from one sample in a study of human T cells and chemical hapten exposure. TCRdb ran MiXCR on the RACE reads and lists one entry per CDR3 protein. The profile shows 350,000 to 450,000 distinct CDR3 sequences, more than 4.5% of them singletons. The input for sequencing was whole blood, taken in connection with sensitization to the hapten diphenylcyclopropenone (DPC). All receptors derive from a woman in her fifties or sixties with alopecia areata. Some clones in this sample may be carry-over from other donors' samples. CDR3s include the opening cysteine and the closing phenylalanine or tryptophan. The D gene is left open where the match is weak. Size values are once, few and many counts, or a class for expanded clones, and some rows have none.

TRBJ2-3 | - | TRBV7-3 | TRBD2 | CASSLTPGGPGNTDTQYF | TGTGCCAGCAGCTTAACACCGGGGGGGCCCGGTAACACAGATACGCAGTATTTT
TRBJ2-7 | many | TRBV6-5 | - | CASSRGPGVHEQYF | TGTGCCAGCAGTCGCGGGCCTGGGGTGCACGAGCAGTACTTC
TRBJ1-5 | few | TRBV3-1 | - | CASSQDRGAGQPQHF | TGTGCCAGCAGCCAAGATCGCGGGGCTGGTCAGCCCCAGCATTTT
TRBJ2-1 | many | TRBV29-1 | - | CSVEDPRTVGDEQFF | TGCAGCGTTGAAGACCCCCGGACAGTAGGCGATGAGCAGTTCTTC
TRBJ2-7 | many | TRBV20-1 | - | CSAFLSIYEQYF | TGCAGTGCTTTCCTCAGCATCTACGAGCAGTACTTC
TRBJ2-3 | many | TRBV11-2 | TRBD2 | CASSQERGTTDTQYF | TGTGCCAGCAGCCAAGAGCGGGGAACAACAGATACGCAGTATTTT
TRBJ1-1 | - | TRBV6-5 | - | CASSYPLRGGGTEAFF | TGTGCCAGCAGTTACCCTCTTCGGGGGGGAGGCACTGAAGCTTTCTTT
TRBJ2-1 | few | TRBV12-3/TRBV12-4 | TRBD2 | CASNIAGGVLNEQFF | TGTGCCAGCAACATAGCGGGAGGGGTTCTCAATGAGCAGTTCTTC
TRBJ2-7 | many | TRBV20-1 | TRBD2 | CSARAPGRGLSGEQYF | TGCAGTGCTAGAGCCCCGGGGAGGGGCCTCTCAGGCGAGCAGTACTTC
TRBJ1-1 | many | TRBV6-2/TRBV6-3 | - | CASSPSRGRERRAFF | TGTGCCAGCAGTCCCTCCAGGGGACGGGAACGAAGGGCTTTCTTT
TRBJ2-4 | many | TRBV27 | TRBD1 | CASRTGGNIQYF | TGTGCCAGCAGGACAGGGGGCAACATTCAGTACTTC
TRBJ2-7 | many | TRBV12-3/TRBV12-4 | TRBD2 | CASSQGSSGRLISYEQYF | TGTGCCAGCAGCCAGGGAAGTAGCGGGAGGCTGATTTCCTACGAGCAGTACTTC
TRBJ2-3 | many | TRBV10-2 | - | CASLRLGVDTQYF | TGCGCCAGCCTCCGCCTGGGGGTCGATACGCAGTATTTT
TRBJ1-5 | few | TRBV6-5 | - | CASSYSPRGPQHF | TGTGCCAGCAGTTACTCCCCTCGGGGGCCCCAGCATTTT
TRBJ1-5 | - | TRBV25-1 | - | CASSDGTQPQHF | TGTGCCAGCAGTGATGGGACTCAGCCCCAGCATTTT
TRBJ2-3 | few | TRBV11-2 | TRBD1 | CASSLRVFRTDRGLSCRSTDTQYF | TGTGCCAGCAGCTTGAGAGTTTTCAGGACGGACAGGGGTTTGTCATGCCGTAGCACAGATACGCAGTATTTT
TRBJ1-3 | few | TRBV7-9 | - | CAIGTAEFSGNTIYF | TGTGCCATCGGCACGGCAGAATTCTCTGGAAACACCATATATTTT
TRBJ2-3 | many | TRBV4-3 | - | CASSQDGETDTQYF | TGCGCCAGCAGCCAAGATGGGGAAACAGATACGCAGTATTTT
TRBJ1-1 | few | TRBV20-1 | - | CSARGFGTLGTEAFF | TGCAGTGCTAGAGGTTTTGGGACCCTAGGGACTGAAGCTTTCTTT
TRBJ1-5 | few | TRBV6-1 | - | CASSDRSWTQHF | TGTGCCAGCAGTGACAGGTCGTGGACCCAGCATTTT
TRBJ2-3 | - | TRBV9 | TRBD2 | CASSVESGRADTQYF | TGTGCCAGCAGCGTAGAGAGCGGGAGAGCAGATACGCAGTATTTT
TRBJ2-1 | few | TRBV19 | - | CASSMYEGPSSYNEQFF | TGTGCCAGTAGTATGTACGAGGGCCCGAGCTCCTACAATGAGCAGTTCTTC
TRBJ2-1 | - | TRBV20-1 | - | CSARPGSDDEQFF | TGCAGTGCTAGACCCGGGAGTGACGATGAGCAGTTCTTC
TRBJ1-2 | - | TRBV12-3/TRBV12-4 | - | CASSLGPGAVYGYTF | TGTGCCAGCAGTTTAGGTCCAGGGGCCGTCTATGGCTACACCTTC
TRBJ1-2 | - | TRBV7-9 | - | CAAQGGPGYTF | TGTGCCGCTCAAGGAGGCCCCGGCTACACCTTC
TRBJ1-1 | many | TRBV7-9 | - | CASSDTGSEAFF | TGTGCCAGCAGCGATACAGGGAGTGAAGCTTTCTTT
TRBJ2-7 | - | TRBV5-1 | TRBD1 | CASSEGQSNYEQYF | TGCGCCAGCAGCGAGGGACAGTCCAACTACGAGCAGTACTTC
TRBJ2-3 | many | TRBV27 | - | CASSPGYTDTQYF | TGTGCCAGCAGTCCCGGGTACACAGATACGCAGTATTTT
TRBJ2-1 | many | TRBV6-2/TRBV6-3 | TRBD1 | CASSSGTGWTSYNEQFF | TGTGCCAGCAGTTCCGGGACAGGGTGGACCTCCTACAATGAGCAGTTCTTC
TRBJ2-5 | many | TRBV29-1 | TRBD1 | CSVAGTGETQYF | TGCAGCGTTGCAGGGACAGGGGAGACCCAGTACTTC
TRBJ2-7 | - | TRBV27 | - | CASSSGLAFTYEQYF | TGTGCCAGCAGTTCAGGTCTAGCGTTCACCTACGAGCAGTACTTC
TRBJ2-5 | many | TRBV7-8 | - | CASSWGSPGETQYF | TGTGCCAGCAGCTGGGGATCGCCAGGCGAGACCCAGTACTTC
TRBJ1-5 | once | TRBV5-8 | TRBD1 | CASSSGTGFIQPQHF | TGTGCCAGCAGCTCCGGGACAGGGTTCATTCAGCCCCAGCATTTT
TRBJ2-3 | many | TRBV9 | - | CASSLSPADVYTDTQYF | TGTGCCAGCAGCCTCTCCCCGGCAGACGTATATACAGATACGCAGTATTTT
TRBJ2-5 | many | TRBV7-9 | TRBD1 | CASSPSDRLETQYF | TGTGCCAGCAGCCCCTCGGACAGGCTAGAGACCCAGTACTTC
TRBJ2-3 | - | TRBV3-1 | - | CASSQGSNTQYF | TGTGCCAGCAGCCAAGGGAGTAATACGCAGTATTTT
TRBJ2-2 | many | TRBV13 | TRBD2 | CASSLISGKNTGELFF | TGTGCCAGCAGCTTAATCAGCGGGAAGAACACCGGGGAGCTGTTTTTT
TRBJ1-1 | many | TRBV12-3/TRBV12-4 | TRBD1 | CASSPEGQEAFF | TGTGCCAGCAGTCCGGAGGGACAGGAGGCTTTCTTT
TRBJ1-6 | - | TRBV6-5 | - | CASRPGLGSNNSPLHF | TGTGCCAGCAGACCCGGGCTGGGGAGTAATAATTCACCCCTCCACTTT
TRBJ2-7 | many | TRBV10-3 | - | CAISESEGVGSYEQYF | TGTGCCATCAGTGAGTCGGAGGGGGTTGGCTCCTACGAGCAGTACTTC
TRBJ1-2 | - | TRBV25-1 | - | CASRSGPYGYTF | TGTGCCAGCAGGTCGGGTCCCTATGGCTACACCTTC
TRBJ2-3 | few | TRBV30 | TRBD2 | CAWSGLSGGTDTQYF | TGTGCCTGGAGTGGTCTGAGCGGGGGCACAGATACGCAGTATTTT
TRBJ1-6 | few | TRBV7-2 | - | CASSLARSRSPLHF | TGTGCCAGCAGCTTAGCGCGCAGTAGGTCACCCCTCCACTTT
TRBJ2-3 | many | TRBV24-1 | - | CATSASGARGTDTQYF | TGTGCCACCAGTGCCTCCGGGGCCCGGGGCACAGATACGCAGTATTTT
TRBJ2-1 | many | TRBV18 | - | CASSPAADRRNEQFF | TGTGCCAGCTCACCGGCAGCGGATCGAAGAAATGAGCAGTTCTTC
TRBJ2-1 | many | TRBV3-1 | TRBD2 | CASSPGTSNEQFF | TGTGCCAGCAGCCCCGGGACTAGCAATGAGCAGTTCTTC